The TCR beta chain described here comes from a study of cytomegalovirus exposure and HLA in healthy donors. Findings and limits, study-wide: Cytomegalovirus association was listed for approximately 150 TCR beta chains. The classifier was said to identify cytomegalovirus status with high specificity and sensitivity. It was found in a later analysis that first-cohort TCR clusters tended to co-occur in the 90 to 150 validation repertoires. Most TCRs appeared rarely, but some public TCRs recurred in many donors.

This clone was recorded only once. Its matching antigen is unknown. Profiled with immunoSEQ multiplex PCR; TCRdb holds only in-frame clones, not every one. Of 55,000 to 80,000 clones in the sample, approximately 94% were seen once. From germline, CDR1 is LNHDA and CDR2 SQIVND (reference sequence). CDR3 size: 14 residues. J gave up 7 bases and V 2 bases, and 3 bases lay outside the gene matches. The specimen was PBMCs. The rearrangement uses TRBV19 and TRBJ2-2; 8 bases are a match to TRBD2. The TCR was taken from a man between 18 and 29 years old in good health and CMV-seropositive. CDR3 DNA sequence: TGTGCCAGTAGTATACGGGGGGGCAACGGGGAGCTGTTTTTT. This translates into CASSIRGGNGELFF.